This T cell receptor beta chain was profiled in a study of T cells in narcolepsy. As for the study in general: Donors had narcolepsy type 1 or type 2, or were healthy controls.

Only in-frame clones appear in the TCRdb table, and some are missing; sequencing was by immunoSEQ multiplex PCR. The data contain 36,000 or so clones, roughly 90% of them seen just once; the ten biggest clones take up over 0.65%. The CDR3 length is 14 residues. V was trimmed by 2 bases and J by 2 bases, leaving 8 bases between them. Germline lookup yields CDR1 SGHRS and CDR2 YFSETQ. A word on this clone: Its antigen remains unknown.

Study-wide points: HCRT-specific and TRIB2-specific autoreactive clonotypes appeared among same-patient CSF and blood CD4+ clonotypes.

Sequenced material: CD45RA- memory CD4+ T cells from PBMCs. The receptor's source is a human donor with narcolepsy. The genes are TRBV5-1 and TRBJ1-3, with D possibly matching TRBD1 (5 bases). The CDR3 spells CASSFVGAGNTIYF. The CDR3 DNA reads as TGCGCCAGCAGCTTTGTAGGGGCTGGAAACACCATATATTTT. Using reference TRBV5-1 and TRBJ1-3 for the parts outside the CDR3, the full variable domain is KAGVTQTPRYLIKTRGQQVTLSCSPISGHRSVSWYQQTPGQGLQFLFEYFSETQRNKGNFPGRFSGRQFSNSRSEMNVSTLELGDSALYLCASSFVGAGNTIYFGEGSWLTVV.